The rows below give T cell receptor beta chains drawn from one sample of a study of T cell repertoires in cytomegalovirus infection. TCRdb itself ran the reads through MiXCR, one entry per CDR3 protein. The table has 200,000 to 300,000 distinct CDR3 sequences, 10% to 15% seen once; the top ten hold 1.5% to 2%. The sample was PBMCs. The receptors derive from a human donor in good health (CMV status not recorded). Some clones in this sample may be carry-over from other donors' samples. CDR3s leave out the opening cysteine and the closing phenylalanine or tryptophan.

v_gene	j_gene	CDR3aa
TRBV7-8	TRBJ2-2	ASVELAGVNTGELF
TRBV5-6	TRBJ1-2	ASSLDNRAYYGYT
TRBV14	TRBJ1-3	ASNRRDLSGNTIY
TRBV6-5	TRBJ2-2	ASSYSGGRADTGELF
TRBV7-2	TRBJ1-2	ASSLDPSGYT
TRBV7-2	TRBJ1-2	ASSAITGAAGGYT
TRBV27	TRBJ1-5	ASSYRGPNQPQH
TRBV20-1	TRBJ1-4	SARGAPNEKLF
TRBV4-3	TRBJ2-3	ASSPLGGITDTQY
TRBV7-2	TRBJ1-2	ASSSGQGSYGYT
TRBV7-2	TRBJ1-2	ASSLSRQGGGYT
TRBV7-2	TRBJ1-4	ASSWGGGDEKLF
TRBV6-4	TRBJ2-1	ASSVSLGSRQF
TRBV7-9	TRBJ2-5	ASSPTPETQY
TRBV5-6	TRBJ2-1	ASRGLANEQF
TRBV6-2/TRBV6-3	TRBJ2-3	ASSYKMTQY
TRBV6-6	TRBJ2-7	ASTNLAGENSYEQY
TRBV12-3/TRBV12-4	TRBJ2-1	ASSKGLAGINNEQF
TRBV29-1	TRBJ2-3	SSLAADTQY
TRBV7-2	TRBJ2-5	ASIADRGRRETQY
TRBV7-9	TRBJ2-1	ASSFSAAYNEQF
TRBV7-3	TRBJ1-4	ASSPIRAANEKLF
TRBV6-5	TRBJ2-7	ASSYFGTGGYEQY
TRBV20-1	TRBJ2-1	SARDPGTDNEQF
TRBV11-3	TRBJ2-2	ASSLGLNTGELF
TRBV7-3	TRBJ2-2	ASSPMANTGELF
TRBV29-1	TRBJ2-7	SGGASYEQY
TRBV28	TRBJ1-1	ASRQGRTEAF
TRBV19	TRBJ2-1	ASSPTDSRDEQF
TRBV7-9	TRBJ1-6	ASSLGDHNSPLH
TRBV4-2	TRBJ2-3	ATTKRGGVIDTQY
TRBV7-2	TRBJ2-5	ASSSGTGAGETQY
TRBV14	TRBJ2-5	ASSKGETQY
TRBV7-2	TRBJ1-5	ASSLGDGNQPQH
TRBV6-2/TRBV6-3	TRBJ1-1	ASAHVGNTEAF
TRBV7-6	TRBJ2-3	ASSPLRGGGDTQY
TRBV28	TRBJ1-6	ASSLFPGGNSPLH
TRBV4-3	TRBJ2-1	ASSLVAGGPPYNEQF
TRBV28	TRBJ1-1	ASSNPGRVDTEAF
TRBV20-1	TRBJ1-1	SARLRDRAF
TRBV3-1	TRBJ1-1	ASSPRTGFNTEAF
TRBV7-9	TRBJ2-7	ASSAASSYEQY
TRBV4-2	TRBJ2-5	ASSQGGLAGEQETQY
TRBV25-1	TRBJ1-1	ASSVLQDTEAF
TRBV28	TRBJ1-2	ASSLHGGGEGYGYT
TRBV7-2	TRBJ1-2	ASSLGALGSNYGYT
TRBV7-2	TRBJ2-3	ASSLEAGITDTQY
TRBV6-5	TRBJ2-3	ASSFGGAFGTDTQY
TRBV20-1	TRBJ2-2	SAPGLASGGELF
TRBV29-1	TRBJ1-5	SVGDSNHPQH
TRBV10-3	TRBJ2-3	AISESSGSSDTQY
TRBV19	TRBJ2-1	ASSIRSPGGEQF
TRBV19	TRBJ1-1	ASSRLLEGTEAF
TRBV7-2	TRBJ1-1	ASSSPSSRQTNTEAF
TRBV7-3	TRBJ2-1	ASSQEPWTYNEQF
TRBV7-2	TRBJ2-7	ASSWRAGGRYEQY